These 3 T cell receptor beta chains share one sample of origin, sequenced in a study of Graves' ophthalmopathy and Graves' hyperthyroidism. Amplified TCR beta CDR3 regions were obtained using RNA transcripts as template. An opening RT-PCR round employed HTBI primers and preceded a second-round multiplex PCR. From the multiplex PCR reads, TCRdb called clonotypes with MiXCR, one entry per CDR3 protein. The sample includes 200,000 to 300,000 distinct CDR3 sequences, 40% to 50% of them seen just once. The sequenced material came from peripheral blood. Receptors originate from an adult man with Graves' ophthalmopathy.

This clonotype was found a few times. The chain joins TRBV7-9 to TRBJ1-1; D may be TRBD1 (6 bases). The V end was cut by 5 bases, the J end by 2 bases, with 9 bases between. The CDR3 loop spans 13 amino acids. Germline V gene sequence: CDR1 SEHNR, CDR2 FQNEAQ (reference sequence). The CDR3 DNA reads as TGTGCCAGCAGCGCAGGGGTTAACACTGAAGCTTTCTTT. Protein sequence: CASSAGVNTEAFF.

CDR3 protein: CASSLEGLAGNLYEQYF. CDR3 nucleotide sequence: TGTGCCAGCAGCTTAGAGGGACTAGCGGGCAATCTCTACGAGCAGTACTTC. The chain has TRBV11-1 and TRBJ2-7, with 12 bases fitting TRBD2. J lost 3 bases, V lost 1 base, and 7 bases had no gene match. Germline CDR1 reads SGHAT; CDR2 reads FQDESV (reference sequence). This CDR3 has 17 amino acids.

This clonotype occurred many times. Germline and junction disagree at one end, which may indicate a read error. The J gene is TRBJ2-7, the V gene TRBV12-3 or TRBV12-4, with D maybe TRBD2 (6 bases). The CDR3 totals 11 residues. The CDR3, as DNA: TGTGCCAGCAGTCAGACTCGGGAGCCGTACTTC. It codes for CASSQTREPYF.